The TCR beta chain described here comes from a study of Graves' ophthalmopathy and Graves' hyperthyroidism. Study results and limitations: Using a 13-signature model, the authors split ophthalmopathy from stable hyperthyroidism, with about 90% sensitivity and approximately 81% specificity.

CDR1 and CDR2 (germline): LNHDA, SQIVND (reference sequence). V was trimmed by 3 bases and J by 11 bases, leaving 13 bases between them. The CDR3 is made up of 12 amino acids. This clonotype has a count of ten or more. The antigen is not known. Stable hyperthyroidism referred to disease that showed no ophthalmopathy within 18 months of follow-up. Hyperthyroidism patients, all newly diagnosed, had under 2 months' duration and ages of 18 to 65. Diagnosis used clinical symptoms, serum thyroxine, TRAb, thyroid ultrasound and orbital computed tomography. The study amplified TCR beta CDR3 regions using RNA transcripts. An initial RT-PCR round employing HTBI primers preceded a second-round multiplex PCR. TCRdb reprocessed the multiplex PCR reads via MiXCR and lists one record per CDR3 protein. The sample has about 420,000 distinct CDR3 sequences; approximately 21% are singletons.

The sequence was collected from a young woman with stable Graves' hyperthyroidism. The sequenced material came from peripheral blood. V gene TRBV19 combines with J gene TRBJ1-1; maybe TRBD1 (6 bases). CDR3 loop: CASSINRVDAFF. CDR3 coding DNA: TGTGCCAGTAGTATCAACAGGGTGGATGCTTTCTTT.